This T cell receptor (beta chain) is drawn from a study of tumor-infiltrating lymphocytes in primary liver carcinoma. Researchers generated TCR beta cDNA from about 500 ng of total RNA, relying on a constant-region primer. Construction of TCR beta libraries relied on three successive nested multiplex PCR rounds employing slightly modified ARM-PCR. The first two PCR rounds, around 10 cycles each, used TRBV1-TRBV30 forward primers and a C-beta reverse primer. One entry per CDR3 protein, called by TCRdb with MiXCR from the multiplex PCR reads. The sample yields roughly 120,000 distinct CDR3 sequences, under 65% seen once. The source material, roughly 18-32 mg of unsorted bulk tissue, was used to co-extract RNA and DNA. Over 80% of the cells were viable tumor cells in every tumor sample. V lost 5 bases, J lost 7 bases, and 14 bases lay in between. The CDR3 extends over 13 amino acids.

The chain is built from TRBV12-3 or TRBV12-4 and TRBJ1-1; D gene ambiguous. The specimen sequenced was liver tumor tissue from sampling region 3. Subset indicated: tumor region T3, left-lateral pole. This receptor was taken from a woman aged 55-69 years with primary liver carcinoma and hepatitis B virus infection. The CDR3 coding sequence is TGTGCCAGCAGTGGACGGGAGAATATTGAAGCTTTCTTT. Translating gives CASSGRENIEAFF.